This T cell receptor (beta chain) was retrieved from a study of T cells in women clearing cervical HPV infection. Concerning this clone itself: The read is 3 residues too short to cover the CDR3 end, so that end is filled in from the germline J gene.

This table comes from immunoSEQ multiplex PCR, and its TCRdb copy is limited to in-frame clones, with some not included. Its listing shows roughly 35,000 clones. Trimming took 7 bases from V and 1 from J; bases not matched to a gene: 13. CDR1 and CDR2 from the germline V gene are MNHEY and SVGEGT. The CDR3 length is 17 residues. Sequenced input: blood buffy coat. The TCR sequence derives from a woman aged 18 to 75 with a cervical HPV16 infection that either progressed to CIN3+ or cleared (not recorded which). This rearrangement joins TRBV6-2 or TRBV6-3 to TRBJ1-1; 9 nucleotides line up with TRBD1. The sequenced CDR3 bases are TGTGCCAGCACCGACAGGGGGACAGAGAAGGAGAACACTGAA. This sequence encodes CASTDRGTEKENTE. The entire CDR3 sequence reads CASTDRGTEKENTEAFF.